This T cell receptor beta chain was captured by sequencing in a study of CD8+ T cells in alopecia areata. Whole-study results and caveats: Alopecia totalis/universalis scalp especially showed more expanded CD8+ clones than normal scalp.

Reverse transcribed after extraction, RNA yielded cDNA as the sequencing template. Sequencing was performed with immunoSEQ multiplex PCR; in TCRdb, only in-frame clones are kept and a portion is missing. The table shows 25,000 or so clones, with 52% occurring only once. The V gene's germline CDR1 is SGDLS and CDR2 YYNGEE. Trimming left V 3 bases short and J 7 bases short, with 8 bases between. This CDR3 is built from 12 residues. With respect to this clone: Its antigen remains unknown.

Individuals with alopecia areata gave both lesional scalp punch biopsies and peripheral blood for collection. The chain uses TRBV9 and TRBJ2-1; D is ambiguous. The clonotype originates from a human donor with alopecia areata. The sample consisted of NKG2D-high CD8+ T cells sorted from blood. The CDR3 here is CASSAHRNEQFF. The CDR3, as DNA: TGTGCCAGCAGCGCCCACCGAAATGAGCAGTTCTTC.